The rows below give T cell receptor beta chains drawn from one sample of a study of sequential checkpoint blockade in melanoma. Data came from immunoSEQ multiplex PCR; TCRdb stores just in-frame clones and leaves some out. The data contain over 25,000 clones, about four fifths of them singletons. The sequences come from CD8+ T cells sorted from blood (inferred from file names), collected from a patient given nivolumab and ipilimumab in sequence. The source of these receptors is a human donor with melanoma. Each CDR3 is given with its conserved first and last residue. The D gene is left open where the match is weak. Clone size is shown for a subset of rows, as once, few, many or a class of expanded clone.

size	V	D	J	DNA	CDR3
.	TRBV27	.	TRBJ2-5	TGTGCCAGCAGTTCCCGACAGGACCCAGTAGAGGCAGAGACCCAGTACTTC	CASSSRQDPVEAETQYF
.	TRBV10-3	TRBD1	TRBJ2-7	TGTGCCGTCTCTCCTCCGGGACAGCCCTACGAGCAGTACTTC	CAVSPPGQPYEQYF
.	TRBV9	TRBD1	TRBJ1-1	TGTGCCAGCAGCTCCCGGACAGGGAAGAGCACTGAAGCTTTCTTT	CASSSRTGKSTEAFF
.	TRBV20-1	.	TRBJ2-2	TGCAGTGCCGAGATCGGATGGGCCGAAGTTTTT	CSAEIGWAEVF
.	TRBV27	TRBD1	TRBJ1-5	TGTGCCAGCAGTTTCGGACAGGGGCACAATCAGCCCCAGCATTTT	CASSFGQGHNQPQHF
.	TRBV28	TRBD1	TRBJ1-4	TGTGCCAGCAGTCCTCAGGGGGGTAATGAAAAACTGTTTTTT	CASSPQGGNEKLFF
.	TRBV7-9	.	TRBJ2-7	TGTGCCACCCATGGCGGCTACGGGCAGTACTTC	CATHGGYGQYF
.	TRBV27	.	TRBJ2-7	TGTGCCAGCAGTTATACAGGGCGGTACGAGCAGTACTTC	CASSYTGRYEQYF
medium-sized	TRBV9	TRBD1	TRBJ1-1	TGTGCCAGCAGCCCCGACCAGACAGGGACGGACACTGAAGCTTTCTTT	CASSPDQTGTDTEAFF
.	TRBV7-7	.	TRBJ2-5	TGTGCCAGCAGCTTAGTGGCAGAAGAAGAGACCCAGTACTTC	CASSLVAEEETQYF
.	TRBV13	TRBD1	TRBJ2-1	TGTGCCAGCAGCCCCTCCGGGACAGGGCGTACTGAGCAGTTCTTC	CASSPSGTGRTEQFF
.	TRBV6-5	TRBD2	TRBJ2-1	TGTGCCAGCAGTTACTCGCAGCGGGGGGCCCACAATGAGCAGTTCTTC	CASSYSQRGAHNEQFF
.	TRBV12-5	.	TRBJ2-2	TGTGCTAGTGGTTTGCGGGTATCGGGGGAGCTGTTTTTT	CASGLRVSGELFF
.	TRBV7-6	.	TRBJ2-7	TGTGCCAGCAGCTTAGCCTCCTGGGACTTAGGCGCCTACGAGCAGTACTTC	CASSLASWDLGAYEQYF
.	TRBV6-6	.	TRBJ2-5	TGTGCCAGCAGCCCCGAGTCGGCCCAGGTGACCCAGTACTTC	CASSPESAQVTQYF
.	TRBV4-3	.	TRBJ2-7	TGCGCCAGCAGCCATGGAGGGAGTTACGAGCAGTACTTC	CASSHGGSYEQYF
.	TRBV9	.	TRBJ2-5	TGTGCCAGCAGCGTAGAAGGAGGGACTTTTAAAGAGACCCAGTACTTC	CASSVEGGTFKETQYF
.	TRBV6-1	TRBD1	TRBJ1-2	TGTGCCAGCAGTGGTCACCTGGGACAGGGGAGGGATGGCTACACCTTC	CASSGHLGQGRDGYTF
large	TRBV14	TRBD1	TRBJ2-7	TGTGCCAGCAGCCCGTCGCCGGACAGGGCGGGTATCTTTGGCTACGAGCAGTACTTC	CASSPSPDRAGIFGYEQYF
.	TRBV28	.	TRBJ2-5	TGTGCCAGCAGTTGGTTGGCAGGGGTAGGAGAAGAGACCCAGTACTTC	CASSWLAGVGEETQYF
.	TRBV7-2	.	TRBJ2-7	TGTGCCAGCAGCCCCCTGGGACTGGTTGGAAGTTTGGACGAGCAGTACTTC	CASSPLGLVGSLDEQYF
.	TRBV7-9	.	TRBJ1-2	TGTGCCAGCAGCTCTGAACCGGAGGGGCACTATGGCTACACCTTC	CASSSEPEGHYGYTF
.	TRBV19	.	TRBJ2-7	TGTGCCAGTAGGACGGGAAGCTCCTACGAGCAGTACTTC	CASRTGSSYEQYF
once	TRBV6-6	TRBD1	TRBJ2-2	TGTGCCAGCAGTAACCCAGGGGGCCTGTCCGGGGAGCTGTTTTTT	CASSNPGGLSGELFF
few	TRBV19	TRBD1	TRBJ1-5	TGTGCCAGTAGTATCGACAGGGGTAGCAATCAGCCCCAGCATTTT	CASSIDRGSNQPQHF
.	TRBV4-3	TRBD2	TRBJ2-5	TGCGCCAGCAGCCAAGATTCGCGGGGGGGCCAAGAGACCCAGTACTTC	CASSQDSRGGQETQYF
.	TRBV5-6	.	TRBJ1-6	TGTGCCAGCAGCTTCCAGGGTGGCAATTCACCCCTCCACTTT	CASSFQGGNSPLHF
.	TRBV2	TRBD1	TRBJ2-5	TGTGCCAGCTCGGGGGACAGGCTCACCATTAAAGAGACCCAGTACTTC	CASSGDRLTIKETQYF
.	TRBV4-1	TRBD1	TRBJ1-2	TGCGCCAGCAGCCAAGATATCCAGGGGGGTCACTATGGCTACACCTTC	CASSQDIQGGHYGYTF
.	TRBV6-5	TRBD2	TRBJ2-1	TGTGCCAGCAGTTACGTCCTAGCGGGATACAATGAGCAGTTCTTC	CASSYVLAGYNEQFF
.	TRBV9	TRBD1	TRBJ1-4	TGTGCCAGCAGCACCCGGACAGGGTTTAATGAAAAACTGTTTTTT	CASSTRTGFNEKLFF
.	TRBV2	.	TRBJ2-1	TGTGCCAGCAGTGGACAGGCCTACAATGAGCAGTTCTTC	CASSGQAYNEQFF
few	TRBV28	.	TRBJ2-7	TGTGCCAGCAGTTTAAGAACAGGCCTTAACGAGCAGTACTTC	CASSLRTGLNEQYF
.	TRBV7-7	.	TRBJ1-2	TGTGCCAGCAGCCCCGAGGAGCAGGGGTGGAATGGCTACACCTTC	CASSPEEQGWNGYTF
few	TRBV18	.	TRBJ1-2	TGTGCCAGCTCCCCCCCGGGGGGAATCTATGGCTACACCTTC	CASSPPGGIYGYTF
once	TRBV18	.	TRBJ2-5	TGTGCCAGCTCACCACCGATCAGGGGCCCTGAGCACCAAGAGACCCAGTACTTC	CASSPPIRGPEHQETQYF
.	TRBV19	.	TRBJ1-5	TGTGCCAGTAGCCCCATGGGCTATAGCAATCAGCCCCAGCATTTT	CASSPMGYSNQPQHF
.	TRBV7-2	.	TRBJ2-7	TGTGCCAGCAGCTTAGCCAACCCCTACGAGCAGTACTTC	CASSLANPYEQYF
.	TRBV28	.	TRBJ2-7	TGTGCCAGCAGGCCACATACAGATTCCTACGAGCAGTACTTC	CASRPHTDSYEQYF
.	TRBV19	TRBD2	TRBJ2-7	TGTGCCAGTAGTGGACTATCGGGACTACCATACGAGCAGTACTTC	CASSGLSGLPYEQYF
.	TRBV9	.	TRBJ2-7	TGTGCCAGCAGCACGACCCTCGACATGGCCTACGAGCAGTACTTC	CASSTTLDMAYEQYF
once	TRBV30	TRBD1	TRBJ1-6	TGTGCCTGGAGTTTCGGACAGGGAGAATCACCCCTCCACTTT	CAWSFGQGESPLHF
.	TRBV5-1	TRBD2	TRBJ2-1	TGCGCCAGCAGCTTGTGGCTAGCGGGAGGCAATGAGCAGTTCTTC	CASSLWLAGGNEQFF
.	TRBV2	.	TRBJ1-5	TGTGCCAGCAATAGCCCCGGCGGGGTTTATAGCAATCAGCCCCAGCATTTT	CASNSPGGVYSNQPQHF
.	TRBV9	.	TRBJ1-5	TGTGCCAGCAGCGTAGCAGGGAATAGCAATCAGCCCCAGCATTTT	CASSVAGNSNQPQHF
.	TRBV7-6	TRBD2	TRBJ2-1	TGTGCCAGCAGCTTAGTGGCACTAGCGGGAGGGTTCAATGAGCAGTTCTTC	CASSLVALAGGFNEQFF
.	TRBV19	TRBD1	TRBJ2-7	TGTGCCAGTAGTATCGGGACAGGGGTTTACGAGCAGTACTTC	CASSIGTGVYEQYF
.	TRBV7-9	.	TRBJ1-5	TGTGCCAGCAGCTTAGGTCTCGGGGGGCAGCCCCAGCATTTT	CASSLGLGGQPQHF
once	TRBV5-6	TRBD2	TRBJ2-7	TGTGCCAGCAGCTTGGACGGACTAGCGGGGGCGCAGTACTTC	CASSLDGLAGAQYF
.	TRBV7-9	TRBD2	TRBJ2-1	TGTGCCAGCAGTTACGGGGGGGCGGGACTAGCGTCCAATGAGCAGTTCTTC	CASSYGGAGLASNEQFF
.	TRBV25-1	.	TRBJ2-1	TGTGCCAGCAGTGAATTAGGGGAGACTAGTAACAATGAGCAGTTCTTC	CASSELGETSNNEQFF
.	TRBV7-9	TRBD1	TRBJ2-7	TGTGCCAGCAGCCCCTTCGACAGGGCCGAAACCTACGAGCAGTACTTC	CASSPFDRAETYEQYF
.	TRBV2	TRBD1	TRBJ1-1	TGTGCCAGGAAAGGACAGGGGAACACTGAAGCTTTCTTT	CARKGQGNTEAFF
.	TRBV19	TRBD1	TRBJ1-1	TGTGCCAGTAGTCCCCGGACAGGGGAAGACCCTGAAGCTTTCTTT	CASSPRTGEDPEAFF
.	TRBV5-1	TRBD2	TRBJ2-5	TGCGCCAGCAGCTTGGGACTTAAGGGACTAGCCGATCAAGAGACCCAGTACTTC	CASSLGLKGLADQETQYF
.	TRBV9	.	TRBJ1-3	TGTGCCAGCAGCGTAAGGCCAGGGACTGGAAACACCATATATTTT	CASSVRPGTGNTIYF
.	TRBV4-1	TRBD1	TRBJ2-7	TGCGCCAGCAGCCGGGGCTGGGACAGGGGCTCCTACGAGCAGTACTTC	CASSRGWDRGSYEQYF
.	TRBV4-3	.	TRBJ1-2	TGCGCCAGCAGCCAATCGACAGGCCGTTCCCCTAACTATGGCTACACCTTC	CASSQSTGRSPNYGYTF
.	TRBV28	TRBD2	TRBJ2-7	TGTGCCAGCAGTTTGGAGCTAGCGGGAGATAGCTCCTACGAGCAGTACTTC	CASSLELAGDSSYEQYF